The TCR beta chain under discussion was sequenced for a study of regulatory T cells in long-lasting Graves disease. The CDR3 has 13 amino acids. Trimming took 1 base from V and 3 from J, leaving 9 bases between them. Germline CDR1 is GTSNPN and CDR2 is SVGIG (reference sequence). Indicated time point: persistent/refractory GD, antithyroid drugs over 5 years with positive TRAb. From PBMCs, RNA was extracted and then used to make the TCR library. EDTA tubes were used for drawing roughly 9 milliliters of peripheral blood. The authors built TCR beta libraries using iRepertoire HTBI primers and Arm-PCR of CDR3 regions. TCRdb called the multiplex PCR reads again in MiXCR, with one record for every CDR3 protein. The table records around 460,000 distinct CDR3 sequences, around a fifth of them present only once. Study findings and constraints: Persistent disease showed a preference for TRBV28, TRBJ1-2 and TRBJ2-5.

This clonotype was detected only a few times. Antigen: not known. The chain carries TRBV30 and TRBJ1-1, with no clear D. This TCR was recovered from a female donor with Graves disease. The sample was peripheral blood mononuclear cells (PBMCs), taken when the disease was refractory, from a patient treated with antithyroid drugs. The CDR3 nucleotides read TGTGCCTGGAGTGATTTTGGGGACACTGAAGCTTTCTTT. This sequence encodes CAWSDFGDTEAFF.